These 10 T cell receptor beta chains originate from one sample sequenced in a study of cytomegalovirus exposure and HLA in healthy donors. Use of 60 Vbeta and 13 Jbeta primers characterized the PCR. TCRdb keeps only in-frame clones here, not all; method: immunoSEQ multiplex PCR. This sample has some 120,000 clones, with around 75% found just once. The sequenced sample was PBMCs. Receptors were obtained from a woman under 40 in good health and CMV-seronegative.

V gene TRBV25-1 combines with J gene TRBJ1-3; D may be TRBD1 (6 bases). Germline-derived CDR1 and CDR2 are MGHDK and SYGVNS. The V end was cut by 6 bases, the J end by 4 bases, with 10 bases between. This CDR3 has 13 residues. CDR3 coding DNA: TGTGCCAGCAGCAGGACAGCCGGAAACACCATATATTTT. Translated, it gives CASSRTAGNTIYF.

This chain links TRBV30 with TRBJ1-2, with TRBD1 identical over 7 bases. CDR1 is GTSNPN and CDR2 is SVGIG in the germline V gene (reference sequence). The V segment lost 5 bases and the J segment 6 bases; nucleotides outside the gene matches: 6. This CDR3 is built from 12 residues. As DNA, the CDR3 is TGTGCCTGGGTGACAGGGATGGATGGCTACACCTTC. It translates to CAWVTGMDGYTF. Combining the CDR3 with reference TRBV30 and TRBJ1-2 gives the whole variable domain SQTIHQWPATLVQPVGSPLSLECTVEGTSNPNLYWYRQAAGRGLQLLFYSVGIGQISSEVPQNLSASRPQDRQFILSSKKLLLSDSGFYLCAWVTGMDGYTFGSGTRLTVV.

The chain combines TRBV7-8 with TRBJ2-1; 7 bases match TRBD2. This CDR3 is 16 amino acids long. V dropped 4 bases and J dropped 6; count of bases not matched to a gene: 12. Per the germline V gene, CDR1 is SGHVS and CDR2 is FQNEAQ. CDR3 sequence (DNA): TGTGCCAGCAGCTCTTTGGGAGCGGGAATATTCAATGAGCAGTTCTTC. Residues: CASSSLGAGIFNEQFF.

The rearrangement joins TRBV10-3 to TRBJ1-1; tentative D call: TRBD1 (5 bases). The V end lost 0 bases, the J end lost 3 bases, and 8 bases lay between the germline ends. The CDR3 is made up of 14 amino acids. Germline V gene lookup returns CDR1 ENHRY and CDR2 SYGVKD. The CDR3 DNA is TGTGCCATCAGTGAGTCTCTACAGGACACTGAAGCTTTCTTT. Amino acids: CAISESLQDTEAFF.

This rearrangement joins TRBV7-2 to TRBJ1-3; no clear D gene. Trimming pared 2 bases from V and 4 bases from J, leaving 3 bases between. Germline V gene data show CDR1 as SGHTA and CDR2 as FQGNSA. This CDR3 has 12 amino acids. The CDR3 is CASSLQGNTIYF. In nucleotides, the CDR3 is TGTGCCAGCAGCTTACAGGGAAACACCATATATTTT.

V gene TRBV6-4 combines with J gene TRBJ1-1; 9 bases fit TRBD1. Trimming at V came to 2 bases and at J to 7 bases, leaving 8 bases not matched to a gene. Germline V gene sequence: CDR1 MRHNA, CDR2 SNTAGT. This CDR3 has 15 amino acids. CDR3 DNA sequence: TGTGCCAGCAGTGACACCGGGACAGGGAGGGGTGAAGCTTTCTTT. This translates into CASSDTGTGRGEAFF.

The chain is built from TRBV4-2 and TRBJ2-1; 11 nucleotides line up with TRBD2. CDR3 size: 17 residues. Germline V gives CDR1 LGHNA, CDR2 YNFKEQ. V was clipped by 3 bases and J by 8 bases; unmatched bases: 12. The CDR3 DNA reads TGTGCCAGCAGCCAGCGTTCGGGGCTAGCGGGAGGACATGAGCAGTTCTTC. Translated: CASSQRSGLAGGHEQFF.

The V gene is TRBV7-2, the J gene TRBJ1-2, with TRBD1 as a possible D gene (5 bases). Germline loops: CDR1 SGHTA, CDR2 FQGNSA. The CDR3 consists of 15 residues. V lost 3 bases to trimming and J lost 4 bases, with 15 bases between them. The CDR3 nucleotides are TGTGCCAGCAGCTTCGGAGGGGAGGGGCTCTATGGCTACACCTTC. It specifies CASSFGGEGLYGYTF.

CDR3 in DNA: TGCGCCAGCAGCCCTGGACAGGCGCTGTCTGAAGCTTTCTTT. It yields the protein CASSPGQALSEAFF. The rearrangement links TRBV5-1 to TRBJ1-1, with 7 bases aligning to TRBD1. Germline lookup yields CDR1 SGHRS and CDR2 YFSETQ. V lost 4 bases to trimming and J lost 6 bases; unmatched junction nucleotides: 9. The CDR3 runs 14 residues.

The chain carries TRBV7-9 and TRBJ1-5; D not certain. Trimming cost V 5 bases and J 3 bases, with 11 bases left between them. The CDR3 is 14 amino acids. Germline V gene lookup returns CDR1 SEHNR and CDR2 FQNEAQ (reference sequence). The CDR3 nucleotides are TGTGCCAGCAGCGGAGACGGATCCAATCAGCCCCAGCATTTT. Protein: CASSGDGSNQPQHF.